This TCR beta chain was sequenced during a study of cytomegalovirus exposure and HLA in healthy donors. Whole-study results and caveats: Excluded were some V segments that proved indistinguishable, including TRBV6-2 and TRBV6-3. Common viral pathogens seemed, in a later analysis, to connect with several of the most significant clusters. Later examination showed HLA-associated TCR beta chains had greater clonal expansion than equally common others. In a later analysis, at a false discovery rate of 0.05, approximately 18,000 TCR beta sequences were associated with HLA alleles.

Concerning this clone: Antigen specificity is unknown.

From germline, CDR1 is MDHEN and CDR2 SYDVKM. Between the trimmed V and J ends, which lost 3 bases and 5 bases, there was a span of 12 bases. The CDR3 contains 14 residues. PCR employed 60 Vbeta and 13 Jbeta primers. The assay was immunoSEQ multiplex PCR, and TCRdb's table has in-frame clones only and misses some. Altogether 210,000 or so clones are present, about 84% being singletons, with the ten largest covering 1% to 1.5%. This TCR came from a human donor in good health. The genes are TRBV28 and TRBJ2-3, with a tentative D call TRBD2 (6 bases). The sample was PBMCs. The CDR3 spells CASSLGGRGDTQYF. The CDR3 DNA reads TGTGCCAGCAGTTTGGGCGGGCGGGGAGATACGCAGTATTTT.